The 22 T cell receptor beta chains below all came from one sample that was sequenced in a study of blood T cell repertoires in COVID-19. Sequencing used immunoSEQ multiplex PCR; TCRdb keeps in-frame clones, though not all of them. The table includes around 94,000 clones, around four fifths detected once. The source material was peripheral blood. The source of these receptors is a man in his sixties with active or convalescent COVID-19.

The rearrangement uses TRBV19 and TRBJ1-2; weak D call: TRBD1 (5 bases). The V gene lost 4 bases and the J gene lost 7 bases, with 10 bases spanning the gap. The length of the CDR3 is 12 residues. Germline CDR1 is LNHDA and CDR2 is SQIVND (reference sequence). The CDR3 spells CASSKGYGGYTF. The CDR3 coding sequence is TGTGCCAGTAGTAAGGGGTATGGTGGCTACACCTTC.

This clone has just one count. The chain is built from TRBV30 and TRBJ1-1; 8 nucleotides match TRBD1. This CDR3 is built from 16 residues. Germline V CDR1 and CDR2: GTSNPN, SVGIG (reference sequence). Unmatched junction bases numbered 11, after V lost 2 bases and J lost 3 bases. The CDR3, as DNA: TGTGCCTGGAGTCCTCGGACAGGGAAGTTTGACACTGAAGCTTTCTTT. Residues: CAWSPRTGKFDTEAFF.

This rearrangement joins TRBV18 to TRBJ2-7; the match to TRBD1 covers 10 bases. J gave up 6 bases and V 4 bases, and 0 bases lay outside the gene matches. This CDR3 region has 12 residues. Germline V gene sequence: CDR1 KGHSH, CDR2 LQKENI. CDR3 residues: CASSRDRGEQYF. Written as DNA, the CDR3 is TGTGCCAGCTCACGGGACAGGGGCGAGCAGTACTTC.

The chain has TRBV2 and TRBJ2-1; D gene unclear. The V and J ends lost 2 bases and 6 bases respectively, with 8 bases between them. Germline V gives CDR1 SNHLY, CDR2 FYNNEI. CDR3 size: 13 residues. CDR3 sequence: CASSEKWLNEQFF. In DNA form, the CDR3 reads TGTGCCAGCAGTGAAAAGTGGCTCAATGAGCAGTTCTTC.

V usage is TRBV3-1 (or the pseudogene TRBV3-2) and J usage is TRBJ2-5; TRBD1 agrees at 12 bases. The CDR3 has 17 residues. Germline V gene lookup returns CDR1 LGHDT and CDR2 YNNKEL (reference sequence). The J segment lost 1 base and the V segment lost 4 bases, leaving 7 bases of the junction unmatched. CDR3 coding DNA: TGTGCCAGCAGCCTGGGACAGGGGGCTCCCAGCCAAGAGACCCAGTACTTC. It is translated as CASSLGQGAPSQETQYF.

J is TRBJ1-1 and V is TRBV11-3, with 9 bases that match TRBD1. V dropped 5 bases and J dropped 1; count of bases not matched to a gene: 8. This CDR3 contains 16 residues. Germline CDR1 is SGHNT and CDR2 is YENEEA. The CDR3 is CASSLGQGRANTEAFF. CDR3 sequence (DNA): TGTGCCAGCAGCCTCGGACAGGGGAGGGCGAACACTGAAGCTTTCTTT.

This clone appeared a few times. The chain links TRBV19 to TRBJ1-5; D not resolved. V was shortened by 2 bases and J by 1 base, with 9 bases between the two germline ends. Germline values: CDR1 LNHDA, CDR2 SQIVND (reference sequence). The CDR3 has 15 residues. CDR3 in DNA: TGTGCCAGTAGTATACGGCCCGGGAGCAATCAGCCCCAGCATTTT. Its translation: CASSIRPGSNQPQHF.

The chain combines TRBV6-4 with TRBJ2-2, with 12 bases fitting TRBD2. CDR1 MRHNA and CDR2 SNTAGT come from the germline V gene. The CDR3 runs 16 residues. Trimming at V came to 6 bases and at J to 3 bases, leaving 5 bases not matched to a gene. This CDR3 reads CASSAGTSGYTGELFF. For the CDR3, the DNA is TGTGCCAGCAGCGCCGGGACTAGCGGGTACACCGGGGAGCTGTTTTTT.

The chain joins TRBV27 to TRBJ2-7, with D possibly matching TRBD1 (5 bases). The CDR3 consists of 13 residues. The V end lost 8 bases, the J end lost 0 bases, and 11 bases lay between the germline ends. Germline V gene sequence: CDR1 MNHEY, CDR2 SMNVEV (reference sequence). The CDR3 region is CASATQVSYEQYF. The CDR3 DNA sequence: TGTGCCAGCGCCACACAGGTCTCCTACGAGCAGTACTTC.

The chain combines TRBV28 with TRBJ2-7, with 8 nucleotides matching TRBD1. The CDR3 runs 12 residues. Trimming at V came to 9 bases and at J to 9 bases, leaving 10 bases not matched to a gene. Germline CDR1 is MDHEN and CDR2 is SYDVKM. The CDR3 DNA reads as TGTGCCAGGCGACAGGGGACCTCTGTGCAGTACGTC. It codes for CARRQGTSVQYV.

The chain joins TRBV30 to TRBJ2-2; maybe TRBD2 (6 bases). CDR1 GTSNPN and CDR2 SVGIG come from the germline V gene (reference sequence). The CDR3 covers 14 residues. The V gene lost 3 bases and the J gene lost 1 base, with 9 bases spanning the gap. CDR3 in amino acids: CAWRAGWNTGELFF. As DNA, the CDR3 is TGTGCCTGGAGGGCGGGATGGAACACCGGGGAGCTGTTTTTT. Full variable domain (missing parts from reference TRBV30 and TRBJ2-2): SQTIHQWPATLVQPVGSPLSLECTVEGTSNPNLYWYRQAAGRGLQLLFYSVGIGQISSEVPQNLSASRPQDRQFILSSKKLLLSDSGFYLCAWRAGWNTGELFFGEGSRLTVL.

The chain is built from TRBV4-1 and TRBJ2-5; the match to TRBD1 covers 10 bases. V lost 5 bases to trimming and J lost 5 bases; unmatched junction nucleotides: 8. This CDR3 has 15 residues. Germline V gene data show CDR1 as MGHRA and CDR2 as YSYEKL. The CDR3, as DNA: TGCGCCAGCAGCACCAGGGACAGGGGTGGGGAGACCCAGTACTTC. It codes for CASSTRDRGGETQYF.

The chain joins TRBV19 to TRBJ2-5; weak D call: TRBD2 (5 bases). V lost 5 bases and J 1 base, leaving 8 bases between the germline ends. CDR1 LNHDA and CDR2 SQIVND come from the germline V gene (reference sequence). CDR3 length equals 13 residues. In nucleotides, the CDR3 is TGTGCCAGTAGTGGGAGTTTCCAAGAGACCCAGTACTTC. Protein sequence: CASSGSFQETQYF. The complete variable domain, with remaining parts taken from reference TRBV19 and TRBJ2-5, reads DGGITQSPKYLFRKEGQNVTLSCEQNLNHDAMYWYRQDPGQGLRLIYYSQIVNDFQKGDIAEGYSVSREKKESFPLTVTSAQKNPTAFYLCASSGSFQETQYFGPGTRLLVL.

This rearrangement joins TRBV18 to TRBJ1-2; D might be TRBD1 (6 bases). This CDR3 is 13 amino acids long. Trimming shortened V by 3 bases and J by 7 bases, and 12 bases separated the two germline ends. The germline V gene has CDR1 KGHSH and CDR2 LQKENI. The CDR3 is CASSPSQGGGYTF. CDR3 in DNA: TGTGCCAGCTCACCTTCACAGGGCGGTGGCTACACCTTC.

The chain is built from TRBV5-4 and TRBJ2-1, with D maybe TRBD1 (7 bases). Germline loops: CDR1 SGHNT, CDR2 YYREEE (reference sequence). The V gene lost 4 bases and the J gene lost 7 bases, with 12 bases spanning the gap. The CDR3 is 13 amino acids. The CDR3 sequence is CASSLRGVNEQFF. CDR3 bases: TGTGCCAGCAGCCTCAGGGGGGTTAATGAGCAGTTCTTC.

The V call is TRBV5-1, the J call TRBJ1-4, with 7 bases fitting TRBD1. V gave up 1 base and J gave up 2 bases; unmatched junction bases: 2. The CDR3 contains 15 residues. Germline V gene data show CDR1 as SGHRS and CDR2 as YFSETQ. CDR3 region: CASSLPQGTNEKLFF. As DNA, the CDR3 is TGCGCCAGCAGCTTGCCACAGGGGACTAATGAAAAACTGTTTTTT.

The chain combines TRBV6-5 with TRBJ2-5; 11 nucleotides align to TRBD2. Germline trimming cut 4 bases from V and 7 bases from J; bases unmatched to any gene: 5. Germline assignment: CDR1 MNHEY and CDR2 SVGAGI. The CDR3 has 14 residues. The CDR3 bases are TGTGCCAGCAGTTTACTAGCGGGAGTAGGGACCCAGTACTTC. This codes for CASSLLAGVGTQYF.

This clone showed up just a few times. The chain joins TRBV5-1 to TRBJ1-3; D gene uncertain. This CDR3 has 15 residues. Between the trimmed V and J ends, which lost 2 bases and 0 bases, there was a span of 9 bases. Per germline, CDR1 SGHRS and CDR2 YFSETQ. This chain's CDR3 is CASSLEGASGNTIYF. In nucleotides, the CDR3 is TGCGCCAGCAGCTTAGAGGGAGCCTCTGGAAACACCATATATTTT.

The rearrangement links TRBV7-3 to TRBJ2-2; D may be TRBD2 (6 bases). The CDR3 is 18 residues long. Germline lookup yields CDR1 SGHTA and CDR2 FQGTGA. V lost 5 bases, J lost 4 bases, and 23 bases lay in between. CDR3 bases: TGTGCCAGCAGCCCAAAGGGCGGGCGGGGTGGAGCCACCGGGGAGCTGTTTTTT. This translates into CASSPKGGRGGATGELFF.

J is TRBJ1-5 and V is TRBV14; D call uncertain. V was pared by 0 bases and J by 6 bases, with 6 bases between. In germline, CDR1 is SGHDN, CDR2 FVKESK. This CDR3 region has 13 residues. In nucleotides, the CDR3 is TGTGCCAGCAGCCAAGATCGGGGTCAGCCCCAGCATTTT. This translates into CASSQDRGQPQHF.

At least ten counts were recorded for this clone. The chain links TRBV11-2 to TRBJ2-7, with D perhaps TRBD1 (6 bases). The V end lost 0 bases, the J end lost 2 bases, and 8 bases lay between the germline ends. CDR3 length equals 14 residues. Germline CDR1 is SGHAT and CDR2 is FQNNGV. The CDR3 here is CASSLEAGAYEQYV. CDR3 nucleotide sequence: TGTGCCAGCAGCTTAGAAGCAGGGGCCTACGAGCAGTACGTC.

V usage is TRBV18 and J usage is TRBJ2-7, with D hard to call. Trimming left V 4 bases short and J 2 bases short, with 9 bases between. The CDR3 covers 13 residues. Germline V gene sequence: CDR1 KGHSH, CDR2 LQKENI. The CDR3 region is CASSLSVAYEQYV. Here the CDR3 DNA reads TGTGCCAGCTCACTCTCGGTAGCCTACGAGCAGTACGTC.